The present entry profiles one T cell receptor beta chain with its context. Its cognate antigen is unknown. With the Oncomine TCR Beta short-read assay, DNA from cultured CD4+ T cells was sequenced. One entry per CDR3 protein, called by TCRdb with MiXCR from the PCR reads. The sample contains 8,800 or so distinct CDR3 sequences, 40% to 60% of which appear only once. The data derive from a study of vaccination and CD4 T cells after COVID-19. Background on the study: Investigators stimulated cells with overlapping spike peptides drawn from SARS-CoV-2, HCoV-NL63, HCoV-OC43 and HCoV-229E.

Indicated treatment: roughly 10-day PBMC culture with coronavirus spike peptide pools or control peptides (ViraFEST assay). Collection of the unexposed donor's CD4+ T cells took place before the COVID-19 pandemic (2011-2018). CDR1 MNHEY and CDR2 SVGAGI come from the germline V gene. The CDR3 runs 17 residues. Losses at the gene ends were 1 base for V and 0 bases for J; bases not matched to a gene: 5. Specimen: CD4+ T cells from blood, cultured in vitro. The clonotype comes from a human donor in good health. This rearrangement joins TRBV6-5 to TRBJ2-1, with 8 bases fitting TRBD2. Here the CDR3 reads CASSYFGLAGSYNEQFF. Written as DNA, the CDR3 is TGTGCCAGCAGTTACTTTGGACTAGCAGGCTCCTACAATGAGCAGTTCTTC.